The clone carrying this TCR beta chain showed up just a few times. Its antigen is unknown. The CDR3 has 15 amino acids. Trimming removed 2 bases from V and 4 bases from J, with 11 bases in between. These data come from a study of metastatic and nonmetastatic thyroid tumors. Whole-study context: Both malignant and benign thyroid patients supplied peripheral blood and tumor or nodule tissue samples, across which the repertoires of these patients were then compared. General study findings and limits: It was reported that TCR beta diversity was significantly higher in malignant thyroid tumors than benign nodules, in blood and tumor.

Each patient went into thyroid surgery without having received any treatment. TCRdb redid the clone calls on the PCR reads using MiXCR. The sample carries 40,000 to 50,000 clones, 9% to 13% recorded once. Sequences were obtained from blood. This chain links TRBV12-3 or TRBV12-4 with TRBJ2-2; the D call may be TRBD1 or TRBD2 (5 bases each). This TCR was recovered from a male donor with papillary thyroid cancer or a benign thyroid nodule (not recorded which). Some clones in this sample may be carry-over from other donors' samples. The CDR3 nucleotides read TGTGCCAGCAGTTTATCCGGTGGGGGCACCGGGGAGCTGTTTTTT. This translates into CASSLSGGGTGELFF.